This TCR beta chain is drawn from a study of blood T cell repertoires in COVID-19. The wider study: Researchers got acute and convalescent COVID-19 samples from the United States, Italy and Spain.

Only in-frame clones appear in the TCRdb table, and some are missing; sequencing was by immunoSEQ multiplex PCR. Among roughly 92,000 clones listed, roughly 89% were seen once. The CDR3 is made up of 14 amino acids. The V gene's germline CDR1 is SGHTA and CDR2 FQGNSA. V was cut by 5 bases and J by 4 bases, with 12 bases left in between. This chain joins TRBV7-2 and TRBJ2-1, with D tentatively TRBD1 (6 bases). This TCR was sampled from a woman older than 75 with active or convalescent COVID-19. The sequencing input was peripheral blood. The CDR3: CASSQGLDYNEQFF. DNA of the CDR3: TGTGCCAGCAGCCAGGGGCTCGATTACAATGAGCAGTTCTTC.